This is a list of T cell receptor beta chains from one sample in a study of T-cell reconstitution after alpha-beta-depleted transplantation in children. Each CDR3 protein gets one entry after TCRdb re-called the PCR reads with MiXCR. This repertoire shows some 500,000 distinct CDR3 sequences, about 31% found once; its top ten account for around 2.3%. Sequences were derived from PBMCs from the stem cell graft donor, sampled from the stem cell graft. All receptors come from a human donor who donated a stem cell graft to a child with aplastic anemia. Both conserved end residues are part of each CDR3. A D gene is named only where the DNA matches it firmly. Clone size is stated in some rows and not others, as once, few, many or a class when expanded.

d_call,v_call,j_call,clone_size,cdr3_aa,cdr3_nt
-,TRBV12-3/TRBV12-4,TRBJ1-6,few,CASSRPTSSYNSPLHF,TGTGCCAGCAGTCGACCCACGAGCTCCTATAATTCACCCCTCCACTTT
TRBD2,TRBV5-1,TRBJ2-2,few,CASSLSLAGAGELFF,TGCGCCAGCAGCTTGTCGCTAGCGGGAGCCGGGGAGCTGTTTTTT
-,TRBV20-1,TRBJ2-3,-,CSARLVTMGDSTDTQYF,TGCAGTGCTAGACTCGTAACTATGGGGGACAGCACAGATACGCAGTATTTT
-,TRBV11-3,TRBJ2-3,-,CASSYFESTDTQYF,TGTGCCAGCAGCTATTTCGAGAGCACAGATACGCAGTATTTT
TRBD2,TRBV13,TRBJ2-5,-,CASSLGLETSGQETQYF,TGTGCCAGCAGCTTAGGTTTGGAGACTAGCGGACAAGAGACCCAGTACTTC
-,TRBV7-2,TRBJ1-4,-,CASSIGPGAEKLFF,TGTGCCAGCAGCATTGGGCCCGGCGCTGAAAAACTGTTTTTT
TRBD2,TRBV15,TRBJ2-1,-,CATSSGGRSYNEQFF,TGTGCCACCAGCAGTGGCGGGAGATCCTACAATGAGCAGTTCTTC
TRBD2,TRBV6-4,TRBJ2-3,-,CASSDLAEASTDTQYF,TGTGCCAGCAGTGATCTAGCGGAGGCCAGCACAGATACGCAGTATTTT
-,TRBV11-2,TRBJ1-1,-,CASSLDSRLPLNTEAFF,TGTGCCAGCAGCTTAGACTCGCGGCTACCCTTGAACACTGAAGCTTTCTTT
-,TRBV20-1,TRBJ1-1,few,CSAREGAEAFF,TGCAGTGCTAGAGAAGGGGCTGAAGCTTTCTTT
-,TRBV29-1,TRBJ1-5,-,CSVAGGAGNQPQHF,TGCAGCGTTGCCGGAGGGGCTGGAAATCAGCCCCAGCATTTT
-,TRBV11-2,TRBJ1-2,few,CASNNQGTGYGYTF,TGTGCCAGCAACAACCAGGGAACGGGATATGGCTACACCTTC
-,TRBV9,TRBJ2-5,-,CASSVRDGRETQYF,TGTGCCAGCAGCGTCCGGGACGGTCGGGAGACCCAGTACTTC
-,TRBV20-1,TRBJ2-2,few,CSARGRQVATGELFF,TGCAGTGCTAGAGGTAGACAGGTCGCCACCGGGGAGCTGTTTTTT
-,TRBV29-1,TRBJ2-2,few,CSVEDRRGPGELFF,TGCAGCGTTGAAGATAGGAGGGGGCCCGGGGAGCTGTTTTTT
TRBD2,TRBV12-3/TRBV12-4,TRBJ2-1,-,CASSPKRGSSYNEQFF,TGTGCCAGCAGTCCCAAGCGGGGGAGCTCCTACAATGAGCAGTTCTTC
TRBD2,TRBV12-5,TRBJ2-1,-,CASGSLLAGDYNEQFF,TGTGCTAGTGGCTCCCTACTAGCGGGAGACTACAATGAGCAGTTCTTC
-,TRBV12-3/TRBV12-4,TRBJ1-5,-,CASSRDGKSNQPQHF,TGTGCCAGCAGTCGTGACGGAAAAAGCAATCAGCCCCAGCATTTT
-,TRBV4-2,TRBJ2-3,-,CASSQVERGDTQYF,TGTGCCAGCAGCCAAGTCGAGCGAGGGGATACGCAGTATTTT
-,TRBV28,TRBJ2-2,-,CASSLIGSGELFF,TGTGCCAGCAGTTTGATAGGAAGCGGGGAGCTGTTTTTT
-,TRBV19,TRBJ1-5,-,CASSIPTAGDYQPQHF,TGTGCCAGTAGTATCCCGACAGCAGGGGACTATCAGCCCCAGCATTTT
-,TRBV27,TRBJ2-3,few,CASTSLWTDTQYF,TGTGCCAGCACTTCTTTATGGACAGATACGCAGTATTTT
-,TRBV20-1,TRBJ2-7,-,CSAIQGSYEQYF,TGCAGTGCTATTCAGGGGAGCTACGAGCAGTACTTC
-,TRBV15,TRBJ1-2,-,CATSTRLDGAANYGYTF,TGTGCCACCAGCACTAGGTTGGATGGGGCGGCTAACTATGGCTACACCTTC
TRBD1,TRBV7-8,TRBJ2-1,-,CASSLRRDRDNEQFF,TGTGCCAGCAGCTTAAGGCGGGACAGGGACAATGAGCAGTTCTTC
TRBD2,TRBV4-2,TRBJ2-1,-,CASSPGQGLVAANEQFF,TGTGCCAGCAGCCCCGGGCAGGGACTAGTAGCCGCGAATGAGCAGTTCTTC
TRBD2,TRBV20-1,TRBJ2-5,-,CSARLGTSTSGTQYF,TGCAGTGCTCGCCTAGGGACTAGCACCTCGGGGACCCAGTACTTC
TRBD1,TRBV28,TRBJ2-7,few,CASSFTGGGYEQYF,TGTGCCAGCAGTTTTACAGGGGGAGGCTACGAGCAGTACTTC
-,TRBV9,TRBJ2-1,-,CASSVEGQTYNEQFF,TGTGCCAGCAGCGTAGAAGGGCAGACTTACAATGAGCAGTTCTTC
-,TRBV20-1,TRBJ2-5,few,CSASGREALTETQYF,TGCAGTGCTAGCGGAAGGGAAGCTCTTACGGAGACCCAGTACTTC
-,TRBV27,TRBJ1-2,few,CASSLLGGNYGYTF,TGTGCCAGCAGTTTATTGGGGGGGAACTATGGCTACACCTTC
-,TRBV4-3,TRBJ1-6,-,CASSQEWGANSPLHF,TGCGCCAGCAGCCAAGAGTGGGGGGCTAATTCACCCCTCCACTTT
TRBD1,TRBV3-1,TRBJ1-4,-,CASSQDLRQGTTNEKLFF,TGTGCCAGCAGCCAAGATTTGAGACAGGGTACAACTAATGAAAAACTGTTTTTT
-,TRBV30,TRBJ1-1,-,CAWSSQEGTEAFF,TGTGCCTGGAGCTCTCAGGAGGGAACTGAAGCTTTCTTT
TRBD1,TRBV29-1,TRBJ2-1,few,CSVDDRGRNNEQFF,TGCAGCGTCGATGACAGGGGCCGTAATAATGAGCAGTTCTTC